What follows are 21 T cell receptor beta chains derived from one specimen sequenced in a study of cytomegalovirus exposure and HLA in healthy donors. The PCR used 60 Vbeta and 13 Jbeta primers. Some clones are missing from TCRdb's copy, which holds only in-frame ones; the method was immunoSEQ multiplex PCR. There are a few hundred thousand clones in the sample; approximately 80% occur only once, and over 1.1% lies in the top ten. The sequenced sample consisted of PBMCs. The receptors were sampled from a girl aged 10 to 17 in good health and CMV-seronegative.

The chain is built from TRBV28 and TRBJ1-3; D unclear. Per the germline V gene, CDR1 is MDHEN and CDR2 is SYDVKM. Trimming left V 4 bases short and J 4 bases short, with 8 bases between. CDR3 length: 13 residues. The CDR3 reads CASSSEWGNTIYF. CDR3 sequence (DNA): TGTGCCAGCAGTTCTGAGTGGGGAAACACCATATATTTT.

The chain is built from TRBV6-6 and TRBJ1-1; D not resolved. This CDR3 spans 12 amino acids. The ends were cut back, 8 bases at V and 7 bases at J, with 14 bases in the middle. The germline V gene encodes CDR1 MNHNY and CDR2 SVGAGI (reference sequence). The CDR3 sequence is CASSNRDLEAFF. In DNA, the CDR3 is TGTGCCAGCTCTAACAGAGATCTTGAAGCTTTCTTT.

The chain carries TRBV28 and TRBJ1-1; no firm D call. The V end was cut by 10 bases, the J end by 5 bases, with 11 bases between. This CDR3 spans 11 amino acids. Germline V lookup: CDR1 MDHEN, CDR2 SYDVKM. As DNA, the CDR3 is TGTGCCACCGGGTATTGGACTGAAGCTTTCTTT. Amino acids: CATGYWTEAFF.

The CDR3 sequence is CASSYAGATEAFF. CDR3 nucleotides: TGTGCCAGCAGTTACGCAGGGGCAACTGAAGCTTTCTTT. The chain uses TRBV6-5 and TRBJ1-1, with D perhaps matching TRBD1 (6 bases). The CDR3 loop spans 13 amino acids. Per the germline V gene, CDR1 is MNHEY and CDR2 is SVGAGI. V was shortened by 2 bases and J by 5 bases, with 9 bases between the two germline ends.

The V call is TRBV9, the J call TRBJ2-7, with 8 nucleotides matching TRBD2. Germline-derived CDR1 and CDR2 are SGDLS and YYNGEE. CDR3 size: 16 residues. V was clipped by 4 bases and J by 6 bases; unmatched bases: 15. CDR3 sequence (DNA): TGTGCCAGCAGCTGGGGGTTGCGAGATAGCGGGGCCGAGCAGTACTTC. The encoded protein is CASSWGLRDSGAEQYF.

This clone has just a few counts. V and J are TRBV6-5 and TRBJ2-4, with 12 bases matching TRBD2. Germline lookup yields CDR1 MNHEY and CDR2 SVGAGI. The CDR3 sequence is 16 residues long. The trim removed 0 bases at V and 8 bases at J, leaving 5 bases unmatched. The CDR3 loop is CASSYSASGGADIQYF. The CDR3, as DNA: TGTGCCAGCAGTTACTCAGCTAGCGGGGGGGCTGACATTCAGTACTTC.

The chain uses TRBV6-1 and TRBJ1-1, with TRBD1 identical over 9 bases. Losses at the gene ends were 5 bases for V and 5 bases for J; bases not matched to a gene: 9. This CDR3 region has 15 residues. The germline CDR1 and CDR2 sequences are MNHNS and SASEGT. CDR3 coding DNA: TGTGCCAGCAGTCCTACAGGGGGCTTTGGAACTGAAGCTTTCTTT. Translating it yields CASSPTGGFGTEAFF.

This clone showed up just a few times. The chain combines TRBV6-1 with TRBJ2-7, with D hard to call. The CDR3 totals 10 residues. The ends were cut back, 6 bases at V and 6 bases at J, with 6 bases in the middle. CDR1 MNHNS and CDR2 SASEGT come from the germline V gene. The CDR3 nucleotides are TGTGCCAGCAGGACAACCGAGCAGTACTTC. It yields the protein CASRTTEQYF.

This clone showed up just a few times. The chain combines TRBV4-1 with TRBJ2-2; TRBD1 aligns across 10 bases. Germline trimming cut 0 bases from V and 6 bases from J; bases unmatched to any gene: 4. In germline, CDR1 is MGHRA, CDR2 YSYEKL. This CDR3 comprises 16 residues. For the CDR3, the DNA is TGCGCCAGCAGCCAAGAGGGACAGGGGATTGCCGGGGAGCTGTTTTTT. Its translation is CASSQEGQGIAGELFF.

The rearrangement links TRBV5-1 to TRBJ2-5, with 7 bases fitting TRBD1. J was trimmed by 7 bases and V by 1 base; bases with no gene match: 10. Per the germline V gene, CDR1 is SGHRS and CDR2 is YFSETQ. The CDR3 is made up of 15 amino acids. This CDR3 reads CASSLLTGDSGTQYF. The CDR3 DNA follows: TGCGCCAGCAGCTTGCTCACAGGGGATTCTGGGACCCAGTACTTC.

This chain joins TRBV6-1 and TRBJ1-5; D may be TRBD1 (5 bases). Trimming left V 5 bases short and J 0 bases short, with 11 bases between. The CDR3 has 15 residues. Germline V CDR1 and CDR2: MNHNS, SASEGT. The CDR3 nucleotides are TGTGCCAGCAGTATCGACGGACATAGCAATCAGCCCCAGCATTTT. Residues: CASSIDGHSNQPQHF.

The chain joins TRBV11-3 to TRBJ2-1; TRBD1 aligns across 7 bases. The CDR3 extends over 15 amino acids. The germline gives CDR1 SGHNT, CDR2 YENEEA. Losses at the gene ends were 5 bases for V and 3 bases for J; bases not matched to a gene: 7. In DNA, the CDR3 is TGTGCCAGCAGCCCCCGACAGGGCTACTACAATGAGCAGTTCTTC. Its translation: CASSPRQGYYNEQFF. The variable domain in full, completed from reference TRBV11-3 and TRBJ2-1, reads EAGVVQSPRYKIIEKKQPVAFWCNPISGHNTLYWYLQNLGQGPELLIRYENEEAVDDSQLPKDRFSAERLKGVDSTLKIQPAELGDSAVYLCASSPRQGYYNEQFFGPGTRLTVL.

The V and J genes are TRBV5-6 and TRBJ1-2; 8 bases are a match to TRBD1. Per the germline V gene, CDR1 is SGHDT and CDR2 is YYEEEE. The trim removed 4 bases at V and 4 bases at J, leaving 6 bases unmatched. The CDR3 has 14 residues. DNA of the CDR3: TGTGCCAGCAGCGGCAGGGGGCTCCTCTATGGCTACACCTTC. Amino acids: CASSGRGLLYGYTF. Full variable domain (rest looked up from reference TRBV5-6 and TRBJ1-2): DAGVTQSPTHLIKTRGQQVTLRCSPKSGHDTVSWYQQALGQGPQFIFQYYEEEERQRGNFPDRFSGHQFPNYSSELNVNALLLGDSALYLCASSGRGLLYGYTFGSGTRLTVV.

This clone was recorded only once. The same CDR3 can be traced to other DNA sequences in this sample. The chain is built from TRBV20-1 and TRBJ2-1; D is unresolved. Germline V CDR1 and CDR2: DFQATT, SNEGSKA (reference sequence). The CDR3 consists of 10 residues. Trimming shortened V by 6 bases and J by 4 bases, and 4 bases separated the two germline ends. The CDR3 DNA reads TGCAGTGCGCTATACAATGAGCAGTTCTTC. Protein sequence: CSALYNEQFF.

The CDR3 reads CASSIKGQGAFEQFF. The CDR3 bases are TGTGCCAGTAGTATTAAAGGACAGGGGGCGTTTGAGCAGTTCTTC. The rearrangement uses TRBV19 and TRBJ2-1; 11 bases map to TRBD1. The V segment lost 3 bases and the J segment 9 bases; nucleotides outside the gene matches: 7. This CDR3 region has 15 residues. Germline loops: CDR1 LNHDA, CDR2 SQIVND (reference sequence).

The chain combines TRBV28 with TRBJ1-3; 9 bases match TRBD1. This CDR3 region has 15 residues. V lost 5 bases and J lost 1; bases outside the gene matches: 3. Looked up from germline, CDR1 is MDHEN and CDR2 is SYDVKM. CDR3 nucleotide sequence: TGTGCCAGCAGTCTAGGACAGGGGTCTGGAAACACCATATATTTT. Residues: CASSLGQGSGNTIYF.

This clone was counted a single time. The V gene is TRBV29-1, the J gene TRBJ2-7; TRBD1 matches at 8 bases. V was pared by 4 bases and J by 1 base, with 12 bases of the junction left unmatched. The CDR3 has 16 amino acids. Germline CDR1 SQVTM, CDR2 ANQGSEA. The CDR3, as DNA: TGCAGCGTTGTTGACAGGGGAAACTCTAGATCCTACGAGCAGTACTTC. This gives the protein CSVVDRGNSRSYEQYF.

This clone has just one count. This sequence joins TRBV27 and TRBJ1-2; D unclear. With 11 bases removed from V and 1 base from J, the gap between germline ends came to 14 bases. This CDR3 region has 13 residues. Germline-derived CDR1 and CDR2 are MNHEY and SMNVEV (reference sequence). The CDR3 protein is CAARPYVNYGYTF. The CDR3 DNA sequence: TGTGCCGCCCGCCCCTATGTTAACTATGGCTACACCTTC.

This clone has only a few counts. The rearrangement joins TRBV6-1 to TRBJ1-1; D might be TRBD1 (5 bases). V lost 9 bases and J 0 bases, leaving 11 bases between the germline ends. Germline CDR1 and CDR2: MNHNS and SASEGT. The CDR3 extends over 13 amino acids. The CDR3 DNA reads TGTGCCAGTGGGACTGTGATGAACACTGAAGCTTTCTTT. Protein: CASGTVMNTEAFF.

The chain uses TRBV28 and TRBJ1-4; D might be TRBD1 (6 bases). The CDR3 loop spans 15 amino acids. Trimming left V 3 bases short and J 8 bases short, with 16 bases between. CDR1 is MDHEN, CDR2 SYDVKM, per germline. CDR3 protein: CASSFTGRGIEKLFF. The DNA for the CDR3 is TGTGCCAGCAGTTTTACGGGCAGGGGAATCGAAAAACTGTTTTTT.

This chain joins TRBV5-6 and TRBJ1-5, with a weak D call TRBD1 (5 bases). Germline CDR1 reads SGHDT; CDR2 reads YYEEEE. This CDR3 has 16 residues. Trimming cost V 2 bases and J 4 bases, with 16 bases left between them. As DNA, the CDR3 is TGTGCCAGCAGCTTTTGGGGGGGGTTGGAAAATCAGCCCCAGCATTTT. This encodes CASSFWGGLENQPQHF.